This T cell receptor (beta chain) was found in a study of human T cells and chemical hapten exposure. Via MiXCR, TCRdb re-called the RACE reads, giving one row per CDR3 protein. The sample contains some 400,000 distinct CDR3 sequences, less than 6.5% of which appear only once. CDR1 SGHTA and CDR2 FQGNSA come from the germline V gene. V was clipped by 5 bases and J by 2 bases, with 12 bases between them. The CDR3 contains 15 residues. The sample's time point: pre-sensitization, week 0. Treatment specified: therapeutic diphenylcyclopropenone sensitization with weekly scalp DPC. The starting material was whole blood, obtained in connection with sensitization to the hapten diphenylcyclopropenone (DPC). The rearrangement joins TRBV7-2 to TRBJ1-4; no firm D call. The clonotype comes from a woman between 50 and 59 years old with alopecia areata. Some clones in this sample may be carry-over from other donors' samples. Written as DNA, the CDR3 is TGTGCCAGCAGCCCTACGACGGGGACTAATGAAAAACTGTTTTTT. This gives the protein CASSPTTGTNEKLFF.